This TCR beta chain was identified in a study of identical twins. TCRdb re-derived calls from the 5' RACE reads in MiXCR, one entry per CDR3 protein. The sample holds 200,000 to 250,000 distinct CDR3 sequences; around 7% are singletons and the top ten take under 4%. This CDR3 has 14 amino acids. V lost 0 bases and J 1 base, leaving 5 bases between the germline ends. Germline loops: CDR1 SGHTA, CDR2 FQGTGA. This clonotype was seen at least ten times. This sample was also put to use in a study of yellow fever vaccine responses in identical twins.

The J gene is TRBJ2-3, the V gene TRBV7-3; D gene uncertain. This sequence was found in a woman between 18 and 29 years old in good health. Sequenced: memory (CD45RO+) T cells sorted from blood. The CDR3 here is CASSLTGGTDTQYF. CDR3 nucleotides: TGTGCCAGCAGCTTAACGGGCGGCACAGATACGCAGTATTTT.